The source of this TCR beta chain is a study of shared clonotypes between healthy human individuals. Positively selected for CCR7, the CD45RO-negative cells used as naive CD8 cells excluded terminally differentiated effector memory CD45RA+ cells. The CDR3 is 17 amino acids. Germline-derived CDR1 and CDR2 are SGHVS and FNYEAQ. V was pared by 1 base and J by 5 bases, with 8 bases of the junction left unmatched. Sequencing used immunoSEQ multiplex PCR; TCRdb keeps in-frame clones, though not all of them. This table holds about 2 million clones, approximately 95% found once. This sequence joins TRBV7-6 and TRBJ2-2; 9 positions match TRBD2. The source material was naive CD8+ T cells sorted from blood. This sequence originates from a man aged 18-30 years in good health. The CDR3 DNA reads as TGTGCCAGCAGCTTAGTAGTTGCGGGAGGGCCGACCGGGGAGCTGTTTTTT. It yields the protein CASSLVVAGGPTGELFF.